Following are 21 T cell receptor beta chains from one sample sequenced in a study of shared clonotypes between healthy human individuals. Only in-frame clones appear in the TCRdb table, and some are missing; sequencing was by immunoSEQ multiplex PCR. This sample has about 980,000 clones, with 76% found just once. Sequences were obtained from memory CD4+ T cells sorted from blood. The subset is: CD45RA-negative fraction. These receptors were taken from a man aged 18 to 30 in good health.

The count of this clone is one. Mismatch with germline at one junction end may stem from a read error. The identical CDR3 is also encoded by other nucleotide sequences in the sample. This chain uses TRBV29-1 with TRBJ1-2; D possibly corresponds to TRBD1 (5 bases). The CDR3 runs to 12 residues. The germline gives CDR1 SQVTM, CDR2 ANQGSEA. The CDR3: CSAGEGEYGYTF. The CDR3 DNA reads as TGCAGCGCGGGGGAGGGCGAATATGGCTATACCTTC.

V usage is TRBV6-5 and J usage is TRBJ1-1; D uncertain. Per the germline V gene, CDR1 is MNHEY and CDR2 is SVGAGI. CDR3 length: 14 residues. Trimming took off 0 bases at V and 2 bases at J, with 7 bases between the two ends. CDR3: CASSYSGDNTEAFF. The CDR3 region has the DNA TGTGCCAGCAGTTACTCGGGTGACAACACTGAAGCTTTCTTT.

This clone was detected only a few times. J is TRBJ1-6 and V is TRBV6-5; 9 bases line up with TRBD1. In germline, CDR1 is MNHEY, CDR2 SVGAGI. J was trimmed by 15 bases and V by 5 bases; bases with no gene match: 8. This CDR3 is built from 13 residues. DNA for the CDR3: TGTGCCAGCAGTGACAGGGGGGCGTCTCTCCTCCACTTT. It translates to CASSDRGASLLHF.

The rearrangement links TRBV21-1 to TRBJ2-7; the table's D call of TRBD2 was not tested on the DNA. TRBV21-1 is flagged as a pseudogene. CDR3 size: 15 residues. The CDR3 DNA is TGTGCCAGCAGCAAAGTTCCGGGTCTAGTCGAAGAGCAGTACTTC. Translating it yields CASSKVPGLVEEQYF.

The V gene is TRBV6-1, the J gene TRBJ2-3, with TRBD1 matching over 10 bases. CDR3 size: 14 residues. Germline trimming cut 6 bases from V and 6 bases from J; bases unmatched to any gene: 6. CDR1 MNHNS and CDR2 SASEGT come from the germline V gene. For the CDR3, the DNA is TGTGCCAGCAGCGACAGGGGGCTTGCGGATACGCAGTATTTT. Translating it yields CASSDRGLADTQYF.

The chain is built from TRBV5-4 and TRBJ2-1; 9 nucleotides match TRBD2. The germline V gene has CDR1 SGHNT and CDR2 YYREEE (reference sequence). V dropped 3 bases and J dropped 0; count of bases not matched to a gene: 4. CDR3 size: 16 residues. CDR3: CASSSAGGRSYNEQFF. In DNA, the CDR3 is TGTGCCAGCAGCTCAGCGGGGGGCCGCTCCTACAATGAGCAGTTCTTC.

The DNA of the CDR3 is TGTGCCTGGAGTGTAACCCGGAGCTCCTACAATGAGCAGTTCTTC. The encoded protein is CAWSVTRSSYNEQFF. The chain combines TRBV30 with TRBJ2-1, with D unclear. The CDR3 is made up of 15 amino acids. V shed 0 bases and J shed 0 bases, with 9 bases lying between them. Per the germline V gene, CDR1 is GTSNPN and CDR2 is SVGIG (reference sequence).

This chain connects TRBV10-2 to TRBJ2-7; 8 bases align to TRBD2. This CDR3 region has 13 residues. Germline assignment: CDR1 WSHSY and CDR2 SAAADI. V was pared by 3 bases and J by 3 bases, with 1 base of the junction left unmatched. The DNA for the CDR3 is TGCGCCAGCAGTGAAGGGACTAGCTACGAGCAGTACTTC. It specifies CASSEGTSYEQYF.

The rearrangement joins TRBV19 to TRBJ2-2, with 10 bases identical to TRBD1. The CDR3 totals 16 residues. Germline V CDR1 and CDR2: LNHDA, SQIVND (reference sequence). The trim removed 6 bases at V and 0 bases at J, leaving 4 bases unmatched. The CDR3, as DNA: TGTGCCAGTAGACGACAGGGGGCCACGAACACCGGGGAGCTGTTTTTT. Translation gives CASRRQGATNTGELFF.

CDR3 coding DNA: TGTGCCAGCAGCTCGGGACTAGAAATACCCCCCCGAGAGCAGTTCTTC. It yields the protein CASSSGLEIPPREQFF. V and J are TRBV7-2 and TRBJ2-1; 8 nucleotides line up with TRBD2. Germline V gene lookup returns CDR1 SGHTA and CDR2 FQGNSA. The CDR3 spans 16 residues. V lost 4 bases and J lost 10; bases outside the gene matches: 15.

The rearrangement uses TRBV18 and TRBJ2-1; D call uncertain. The CDR3 extends over 14 amino acids. The V end lost 3 bases, the J end lost 6 bases, and 12 bases lay between the germline ends. Germline CDR1 is KGHSH and CDR2 is LQKENI. The CDR3 here is CASSPQTVANEQFF. CDR3 DNA sequence: TGTGCCAGCTCACCCCAAACAGTCGCCAATGAGCAGTTCTTC.

This sequence joins TRBV28 and TRBJ1-2, with 10 nucleotides matching TRBD1. Germline CDR1 reads MDHEN; CDR2 reads SYDVKM. Germline trimming cut 5 bases from V and 5 bases from J; bases unmatched to any gene: 5. The CDR3 spans 14 residues. The chain's CDR3 is CASSPGTGEYGYTF. The CDR3 coding sequence is TGTGCCAGCAGTCCCGGGACAGGGGAGTATGGCTACACCTTC.

V is TRBV4-1 and J is TRBJ2-2; tentatively, D is TRBD1 (6 bases). Germline lookup yields CDR1 MGHRA and CDR2 YSYEKL. The CDR3 is 18 residues long. Trimming pared 1 base from V and 2 bases from J, leaving 17 bases between. The CDR3 loop reads CASSQVRAGTINTGELFF. CDR3 nucleotide sequence: TGCGCCAGCAGCCAAGTCCGGGCCGGGACAATTAACACCGGGGAGCTGTTTTTT.

This rearrangement joins TRBV2 to TRBJ1-2; the D gene is possibly TRBD1 (5 bases). Trimming pared 10 bases from V and 7 bases from J, leaving 19 bases between. Germline-derived CDR1 and CDR2 are SNHLY and FYNNEI. The CDR3 is 13 amino acids. The CDR3 is CATKGQGLGGYTF. The CDR3 region has the DNA TGTGCCACAAAGGGGCAGGGTCTCGGTGGCTACACCTTC.

This clone was found a few times. The J gene is TRBJ1-1, the V gene TRBV6-1; 10 bases match TRBD1. This CDR3 spans 14 amino acids. CDR1 MNHNS and CDR2 SASEGT come from the germline V gene. The trim removed 5 bases at V and 4 bases at J, leaving 4 bases unmatched. The CDR3 nucleotides are TGTGCCAGCAGTAAGACAGGGGGCGGCACTGAAGCTTTCTTT. Translating it yields CASSKTGGGTEAFF.

The chain uses TRBV10-3 and TRBJ1-2; 8 nucleotides align to TRBD1. The CDR3 runs 14 residues. J lost 5 bases, V lost 6 bases, and 8 bases had no gene match. Germline V gene sequence: CDR1 ENHRY, CDR2 SYGVKD. The CDR3 DNA sequence: TGTGCCATCAGCGCCGGACAGGGAAGATATGGCTACACCTTC. Protein product: CAISAGQGRYGYTF.

The chain carries TRBV7-9 and TRBJ2-7; TRBD1 aligns across 8 bases. Trimming removed 8 bases from V and 4 bases from J; junction bases left unmatched: 4. The CDR3 totals 12 residues. Germline V gene data show CDR1 as SEHNR and CDR2 as FQNEAQ (reference sequence). The CDR3 DNA reads as TGTGCCAGCTCAGGGGGCTGGTACGAGCAGTACTTC. Residues: CASSGGWYEQYF.

The chain combines TRBV5-4 with TRBJ2-5; TRBD2 matches 10 bases. The CDR3 covers 14 residues. Germline V gene sequence: CDR1 SGHNT, CDR2 YYREEE (reference sequence). V was clipped by 3 bases and J by 5 bases; unmatched bases: 4. CDR3 sequence reads: CASSSSGGAETQYF. DNA for the CDR3: TGTGCCAGCAGCTCCAGCGGGGGGGCGGAGACCCAGTACTTC.

This clone was seen a few times. The identical CDR3 is also encoded by other nucleotide sequences in the sample. CDR3 DNA sequence: TGTGCCAGCAGCTTAGCGCAGGGATCTTACAATGAGCAGTTCTTC. Its translation: CASSLAQGSYNEQFF. This chain joins TRBV7-2 and TRBJ2-1, with D possibly being TRBD1 (5 bases). V was cut by 0 bases and J by 4 bases, with 10 bases left in between. The CDR3 totals 15 residues. Germline V gene lookup returns CDR1 SGHTA and CDR2 FQGNSA.

V is TRBV5-1 and J is TRBJ2-7, with D perhaps TRBD1 (5 bases). V was clipped by 6 bases and J by 3 bases, with 31 bases between them. This CDR3 region has 19 residues. Germline CDR1 is SGHRS and CDR2 is YFSETQ. Here the CDR3 DNA reads TGCGCCAGCAAGCGACAGCCCTATACCGAGGCTCAGTACTTCTACGAGCAGTACTTC. Protein product: CASKRQPYTEAQYFYEQYF.

This chain uses TRBV5-8 with TRBJ2-1, with 9 bases matching TRBD2. The CDR3 has 17 amino acids. Losses at the gene ends were 4 bases for V and 4 bases for J; bases not matched to a gene: 12. The germline V gene has CDR1 SGHTS and CDR2 YDEGEE. CDR3 protein: CASSNWIQTSGYNEQFF. The CDR3 DNA follows: TGTGCCAGCAGCAATTGGATCCAGACTAGCGGATACAATGAGCAGTTCTTC.